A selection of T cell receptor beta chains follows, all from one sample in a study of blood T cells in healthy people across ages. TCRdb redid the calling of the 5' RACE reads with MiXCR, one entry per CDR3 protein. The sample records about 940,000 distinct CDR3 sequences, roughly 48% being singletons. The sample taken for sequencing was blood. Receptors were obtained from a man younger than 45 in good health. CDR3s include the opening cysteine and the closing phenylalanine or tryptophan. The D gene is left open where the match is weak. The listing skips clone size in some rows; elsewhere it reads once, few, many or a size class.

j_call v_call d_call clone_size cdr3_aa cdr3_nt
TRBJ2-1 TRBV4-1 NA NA CASSQGPGMRNEQFF TGCGCCAGCAGCCAGGGCCCAGGGATGCGTAATGAGCAGTTCTTC
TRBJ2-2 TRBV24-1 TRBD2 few CATSDFLAGGTYTGELFF TGTGCCACCAGTGATTTTCTAGCGGGGGGGACCTACACCGGGGAGCTGTTTTTT
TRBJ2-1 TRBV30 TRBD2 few CAWNGGMGEQFF TGTGCCTGGAACGGGGGGATGGGTGAGCAGTTCTTC
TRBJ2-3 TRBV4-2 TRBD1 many CASSQGSGTGPDTQYF TGTGCCAGCAGCCAAGGGTCCGGGACAGGCCCAGATACGCAGTATTTT
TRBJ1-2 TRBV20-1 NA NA CSARGLPGDTEFNYGYTF TGCAGTGCTAGAGGCCTTCCGGGGGACACCGAGTTTAACTATGGCTACACCTTC
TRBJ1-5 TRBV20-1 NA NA CSARDRGQVNQPQHF TGCAGTGCTAGAGATAGGGGCCAAGTTAATCAGCCCCAGCATTTT
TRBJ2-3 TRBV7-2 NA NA CASSFYRGGTDTQYF TGTGCCAGCAGCTTTTACAGGGGAGGAACAGATACGCAGTATTTT
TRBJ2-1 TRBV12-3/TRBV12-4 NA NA CASSPLPGDEQFF TGTGCCAGCAGCCCACTCCCAGGGGATGAGCAGTTCTTC
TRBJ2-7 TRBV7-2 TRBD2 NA CASSPLGLAGTEQYF TGTGCCAGCAGCCCCCTGGGGCTAGCGGGTACCGAGCAGTACTTC
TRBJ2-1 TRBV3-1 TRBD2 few CASSPGTSGGLEEQFF TGTGCCAGCAGCCCCGGGACTAGCGGGGGGTTGGAGGAGCAGTTCTTC
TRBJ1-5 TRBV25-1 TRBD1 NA CASSAGGSNQPQHF TGTGCCAGCAGTGCAGGGGGAAGCAATCAGCCCCAGCATTTT
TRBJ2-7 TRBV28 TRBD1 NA CASSVVGQENPYEQYF TGTGCCAGCAGTGTAGTCGGACAGGAGAATCCCTACGAGCAGTACTTC
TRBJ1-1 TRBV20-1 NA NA CSATADLAEAFF TGCAGTGCAACGGCCGATTTGGCTGAAGCTTTCTTT
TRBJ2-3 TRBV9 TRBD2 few CASSGQLGGGGTQYF TGTGCCAGCAGCGGCCAACTAGGCGGGGGGGGTACGCAGTATTTT
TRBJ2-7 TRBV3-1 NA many CASSQTGEQYF TGTGCCAGCAGCCAGACTGGTGAGCAGTACTTC
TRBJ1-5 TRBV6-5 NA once CASSLGGDVQPQHF TGTGCCAGCAGTTTGGGAGGGGACGTTCAGCCCCAGCATTTT
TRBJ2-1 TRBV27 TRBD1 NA CASSWDREAYNEQFF TGTGCCAGCAGTTGGGACAGGGAGGCCTACAATGAGCAGTTCTTC
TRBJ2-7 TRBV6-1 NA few CAIKGAGRFYEQYF TGTGCTATAAAGGGTGCAGGGAGGTTTTACGAGCAGTACTTC
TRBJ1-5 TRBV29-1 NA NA CSVGSQNQPQHF TGCAGCGTTGGTTCCCAGAATCAGCCCCAGCATTTT
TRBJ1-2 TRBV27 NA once CASSFRGASYGYTF TGTGCCAGCAGTTTTAGAGGGGCAAGCTATGGCTACACCTTC
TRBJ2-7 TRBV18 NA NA CASSPGSTYEQYF TGTGCCAGCTCACCGGGGTCTACCTACGAGCAGTACTTC
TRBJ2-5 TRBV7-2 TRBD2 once CASSLPVLREQYF TGTGCCAGCAGCTTGCCCGTTTTGCGGGAGCAGTACTTC
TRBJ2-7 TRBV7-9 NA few CASSPSERARLPYEQYF TGTGCCAGCAGCCCTTCTGAGCGGGCTAGGCTCCCCTACGAGCAGTACTTC
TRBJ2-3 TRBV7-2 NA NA CASRRATDTQYF TGTGCCAGCAGGAGGGCTACAGATACGCAGTATTTT
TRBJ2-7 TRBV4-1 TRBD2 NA CASSQEGGSGDYEQYF TGCGCCAGCAGCCAAGAGGGGGGGAGCGGGGACTACGAGCAGTACTTC
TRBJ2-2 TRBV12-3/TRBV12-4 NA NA CASSTGFTGELFF TGTGCCAGCAGTACAGGGTTTACCGGGGAGCTGTTTTTT
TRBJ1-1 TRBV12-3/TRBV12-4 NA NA CASSVGVGTEAFF TGTGCCAGCAGTGTTGGGGTGGGCACTGAAGCTTTCTTT
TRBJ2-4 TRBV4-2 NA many CASSPTKGLSSSLAKNIQYF TGTGCCAGCAGCCCGACTAAGGGACTTAGTAGCTCTCTAGCCAAAAACATTCAGTACTTC